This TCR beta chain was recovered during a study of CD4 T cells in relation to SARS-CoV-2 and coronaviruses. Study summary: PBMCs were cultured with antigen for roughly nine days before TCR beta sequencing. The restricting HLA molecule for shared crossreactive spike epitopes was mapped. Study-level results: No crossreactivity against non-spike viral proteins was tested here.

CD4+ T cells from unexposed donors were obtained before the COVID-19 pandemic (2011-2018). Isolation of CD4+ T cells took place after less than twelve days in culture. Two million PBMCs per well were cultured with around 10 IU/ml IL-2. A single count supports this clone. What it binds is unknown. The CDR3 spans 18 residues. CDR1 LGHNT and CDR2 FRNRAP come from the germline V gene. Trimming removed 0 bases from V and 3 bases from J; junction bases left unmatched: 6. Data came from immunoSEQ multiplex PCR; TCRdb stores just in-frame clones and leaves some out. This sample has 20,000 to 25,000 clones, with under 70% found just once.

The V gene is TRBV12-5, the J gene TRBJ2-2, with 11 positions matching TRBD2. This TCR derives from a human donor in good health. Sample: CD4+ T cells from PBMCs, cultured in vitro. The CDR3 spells CASGLVLAGVVYTGELFF. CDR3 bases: TGTGCTAGTGGTTTGGTACTAGCGGGAGTGGTTTACACCGGGGAGCTGTTTTTT.